A selection of T cell receptor beta chains follows, all from one sample in a study of shared clonotypes between healthy human individuals. Libraries were prepared by immunoSEQ multiplex PCR; TCRdb keeps only in-frame clonotypes and omits some of them. The table includes roughly 890,000 clones, approximately 92% detected once. The sequenced sample consisted of naive CD8+ T cells sorted from blood. These receptors all stem from a man between 25 and 39 years old in good health. Both conserved end residues are part of each CDR3. A D gene is named only where the DNA matches it firmly. A row's size may be missing; if present it is once, few, many or a size class.

v_gene: TRBV5-5; d_gene: .; j_gene: TRBJ2-7; abundance: .; CDR3nt: TGTGCCAGCAGCTTGGTCTCGCCAGGGTCCTACGAGCAGTACTTC; CDR3aa: CASSLVSPGSYEQYF
v_gene: TRBV4-3; d_gene: .; j_gene: TRBJ2-7; abundance: .; CDR3nt: TGCGCCAGCAGCCAAGATCAGGCAGGCTTCTCCTACGAGCAGTACTTC; CDR3aa: CASSQDQAGFSYEQYF
v_gene: TRBV5-1; d_gene: TRBD1; j_gene: TRBJ1-1; abundance: .; CDR3nt: TGCGCCAGCAGCTTGGGGGACAGGGGAGTTATGAACACTGAAGCTTTCTTT; CDR3aa: CASSLGDRGVMNTEAFF
v_gene: TRBV25-1; d_gene: TRBD1; j_gene: TRBJ2-7; abundance: .; CDR3nt: TGTGCCATCTGGACAGGGTCGGATGGCTTACGGTTC; CDR3aa: CAIWTGSDGLRF
v_gene: TRBV7-6; d_gene: .; j_gene: TRBJ2-2; abundance: once; CDR3nt: TGTGCCAGCAGCCAAGCCAGGGTCAAGAGCACCGGGGAGCTGTTTTTT; CDR3aa: CASSQARVKSTGELFF
v_gene: TRBV6-5; d_gene: TRBD2; j_gene: TRBJ2-1; abundance: .; CDR3nt: TGTGCCAGCAGTTACCCTAGCGGGAGGGAGCACAATGAGCAGTTCTTC; CDR3aa: CASSYPSGREHNEQFF
v_gene: TRBV7-9; d_gene: .; j_gene: TRBJ2-1; abundance: .; CDR3nt: TGTGCCAGCAGCCATCGGGGAGACAATGAGCAGTTCTTC; CDR3aa: CASSHRGDNEQFF
v_gene: TRBV28; d_gene: TRBD1; j_gene: TRBJ1-2; abundance: .; CDR3nt: TGTGCCAGCAGTGTTAGACAGGGGGAAGAGGCTAACTATGGCTACACCTTC; CDR3aa: CASSVRQGEEANYGYTF
v_gene: TRBV27; d_gene: TRBD1; j_gene: TRBJ2-1; abundance: .; CDR3nt: TGTGCCAGCAGTGCCCTGGGGGGACAGGGGAATGAGCAGTTCTTC; CDR3aa: CASSALGGQGNEQFF
v_gene: TRBV7-9; d_gene: TRBD1; j_gene: TRBJ1-1; abundance: .; CDR3nt: TGTGCCAGCAGCCGCCAGGGACAGGGGAACACTGAAGCTTTCTTT; CDR3aa: CASSRQGQGNTEAFF
v_gene: TRBV6-4; d_gene: .; j_gene: TRBJ2-7; abundance: .; CDR3nt: TGTGCCAGCAGTGACAGTACCTACGAGCAGTACTTC; CDR3aa: CASSDSTYEQYF
v_gene: TRBV27; d_gene: .; j_gene: TRBJ2-3; abundance: .; CDR3nt: TGTGCCAGCGGCCAATTTGCAGATACGCAGTATTTT; CDR3aa: CASGQFADTQYF
v_gene: TRBV15; d_gene: TRBD1; j_gene: TRBJ1-2; abundance: .; CDR3nt: TGTGCCACCAGCAGAACCTCGACAGGGTTGAACTATGGCTACACCTTC; CDR3aa: CATSRTSTGLNYGYTF
v_gene: TRBV5-1; d_gene: .; j_gene: TRBJ1-1; abundance: few; CDR3nt: TGCGCCAGCAGCTTGGACCTCTACCTCGGGAGGAACACTGAAGCTTTCTTT; CDR3aa: CASSLDLYLGRNTEAFF
v_gene: TRBV13; d_gene: .; j_gene: TRBJ2-1; abundance: .; CDR3nt: TGTGCCAGCAGCACAAGCTCCGGATCACCCTACAATGAGCAGTTCTTC; CDR3aa: CASSTSSGSPYNEQFF
v_gene: TRBV25-1; d_gene: .; j_gene: TRBJ2-5; abundance: .; CDR3nt: TGTGCCAGCAGTGATCTAGAGACCCAGTACTTC; CDR3aa: CASSDLETQYF
v_gene: TRBV28; d_gene: TRBD2; j_gene: TRBJ2-7; abundance: .; CDR3nt: TGTGCCAGCAGTTTACGGGGGGACGAGCAGTACTTC; CDR3aa: CASSLRGDEQYF
v_gene: TRBV27; d_gene: .; j_gene: TRBJ1-5; abundance: few; CDR3nt: TGTGCCAGCAGTCTCAATCAGCCCCAGCATTTT; CDR3aa: CASSLNQPQHF
v_gene: TRBV29-1; d_gene: .; j_gene: TRBJ2-1; abundance: .; CDR3nt: TGCAGCGCACACGAAGGACTATCCAATGAGCAGTTCTTC; CDR3aa: CSAHEGLSNEQFF
v_gene: TRBV23-1; d_gene: TRBD1; j_gene: TRBJ2-2; abundance: .; CDR3nt: TGCGCCAGGGTTCAATCGATAGGACAGGGGAACACCGGGGAGCTGTTTTTT; CDR3aa: CARVQSIGQGNTGELFF
v_gene: TRBV9; d_gene: .; j_gene: TRBJ2-2; abundance: few; CDR3nt: TGTGCCAGCAGCGTAGGAGGAGGGACCGGGGAGCTGTTTTTT; CDR3aa: CASSVGGGTGELFF
v_gene: TRBV4-1; d_gene: .; j_gene: TRBJ2-7; abundance: .; CDR3nt: TGCGCCAGCAGCCAAGAGGGTCCGCGCCCCTACGAGCAGTACTTC; CDR3aa: CASSQEGPRPYEQYF
v_gene: TRBV7-9; d_gene: TRBD1; j_gene: TRBJ2-2; abundance: .; CDR3nt: TGTGCCAGCAGCTTAAGTCCCCAGGGGGCTGGCGGGGAGCTGTTTTTT; CDR3aa: CASSLSPQGAGGELFF
v_gene: TRBV7-9; d_gene: .; j_gene: TRBJ2-3; abundance: .; CDR3nt: TGTGCCAGCAGCTATGGCGGAAACACAGATACGCAGTATTTT; CDR3aa: CASSYGGNTDTQYF
v_gene: TRBV23-1; d_gene: TRBD1; j_gene: TRBJ1-3; abundance: .; CDR3nt: TGCGCCAGAGCCACCCAGGGACAGGGTCTCTGGAATTCTGGAAACACCATATATTTT; CDR3aa: CARATQGQGLWNSGNTIYF
v_gene: TRBV9; d_gene: .; j_gene: TRBJ1-1; abundance: .; CDR3nt: TGTGCCAGCAGCGTAGCCGGCAGGTTGACTGAAGCTTTCTTT; CDR3aa: CASSVAGRLTEAFF
v_gene: TRBV27; d_gene: TRBD2; j_gene: TRBJ2-7; abundance: .; CDR3nt: TGTGCCAGCAGTCCGGGACTAGCGGGCGCCTACGAGCAGTACTTC; CDR3aa: CASSPGLAGAYEQYF